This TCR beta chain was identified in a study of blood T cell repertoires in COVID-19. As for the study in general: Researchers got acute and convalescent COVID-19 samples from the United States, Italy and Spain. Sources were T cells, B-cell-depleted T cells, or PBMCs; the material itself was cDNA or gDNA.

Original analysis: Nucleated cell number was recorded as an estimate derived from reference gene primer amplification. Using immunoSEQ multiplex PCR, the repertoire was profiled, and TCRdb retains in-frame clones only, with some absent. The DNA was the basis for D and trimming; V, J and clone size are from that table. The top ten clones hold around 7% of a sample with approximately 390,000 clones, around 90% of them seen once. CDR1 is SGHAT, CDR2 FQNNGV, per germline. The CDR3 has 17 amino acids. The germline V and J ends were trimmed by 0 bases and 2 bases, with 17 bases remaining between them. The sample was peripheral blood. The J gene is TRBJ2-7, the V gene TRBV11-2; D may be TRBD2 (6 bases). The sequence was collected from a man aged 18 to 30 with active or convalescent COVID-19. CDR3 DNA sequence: TGTGCCAGCAGCTTAGATAATGCGGCCCGCGGGACCTACGAGCAGTACTTC. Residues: CASSLDNAARGTYEQYF.